These T cell receptor beta chains were read from a single sample in a study of blood T cell repertoires in COVID-19. Libraries were prepared by immunoSEQ multiplex PCR; TCRdb keeps only in-frame clonotypes and omits some of them. Of roughly 40,000 clones in the sample, about 90% were seen once. Sequencing used peripheral blood. The receptors stem from a woman aged 70-85 years with acute or convalescent COVID-19. The CDR3 runs from the conserved cysteine through the conserved F or W. D genes are given only for firm matches. Clone size, where shown, is once, few, many, or a class for clones that have expanded.

j_call,v_call,clone_size,d_call,cdr3_nt,cdr3_aa
TRBJ2-1,TRBV13,-,TRBD2,TGTGCCAGCAGCTTTTGGACTAGCGGGGGGGCGGGTGAGCAGTTCTTC,CASSFWTSGGAGEQFF
TRBJ2-5,TRBV4-3,-,-,TGCGCCAGCAGCCTCCATCTCAGGGGAGAGACCCAGTACTTC,CASSLHLRGETQYF
TRBJ2-1,TRBV7-2,-,TRBD2,TGTGCCAGCAGCCCTCAGACTAGCGCCGGTGAGCAGTTCTTC,CASSPQTSAGEQFF
TRBJ2-1,TRBV4-2,-,-,TGTGCCAGCAGCGGAGCGGCAGATAACTACAATGAGCAGTTCTTC,CASSGAADNYNEQFF
TRBJ1-5,TRBV12-3/TRBV12-4,-,TRBD1,TGTGCCAGCAGTTTAGACGGACAGGGGGAGCATTTT,CASSLDGQGEHF
TRBJ1-6,TRBV7-9,-,TRBD1,TGTGCCAGCAGCTCGAGACAGGGAGGTAATTCACCCCTCCACTTT,CASSSRQGGNSPLHF
TRBJ2-1,TRBV9,-,-,TGTGCCAGCAGCGAATTGGGGGGAACCTACAATGAGCAGTTCTTC,CASSELGGTYNEQFF
TRBJ1-1,TRBV7-9,-,TRBD1,TGTGCCAGCAGCTTAACGACAGGGGGCACTGAAGCTTTCTTT,CASSLTTGGTEAFF
TRBJ2-1,TRBV5-1,-,-,TGCGCCAGCAGCTCCCCCCCCGGTAATGAGCAGTTCTTC,CASSSPPGNEQFF
TRBJ1-5,TRBV30,-,-,TGTGCCTGGAGTGTACCAGGTGATTATCAGCCCCAGCATTTT,CAWSVPGDYQPQHF
TRBJ2-3,TRBV10-1,-,-,TGCGCCAGCAGTCCCCCCGGTCAAGGGGCGACCACAGATACGCAGTATTTT,CASSPPGQGATTDTQYF
TRBJ2-3,TRBV9,-,-,TGTGCCAGCAACCCTTTGGGGCTACCCAGCACAGATACGCAGTATTTT,CASNPLGLPSTDTQYF
TRBJ2-5,TRBV6-5,-,TRBD2,TGTGCCAGCGGTAGCGGGATCTACGAGACCCAGTACTTC,CASGSGIYETQYF
TRBJ1-4,TRBV6-6,-,-,TGTGCCAGCAGTTCCCAGGGTACGAGAGATGAAAAACTGTTTTTT,CASSSQGTRDEKLFF
TRBJ1-1,TRBV29-1,-,-,TGCATCTCCTATGGGGAGGTGAGCACTGAAGCTTTCTTT,CISYGEVSTEAFF
TRBJ1-2,TRBV28,-,TRBD1,TGTGCCAGCAGTTCACGGACAGGGGGCGCAGCTAACTATGGCTACACCTTC,CASSSRTGGAANYGYTF
TRBJ2-3,TRBV5-1,-,TRBD2,TGCGCCAGCAGGAACGGACTAGCGGGAGGGACTTCCGCAGATACGCAGTATTTT,CASRNGLAGGTSADTQYF
TRBJ1-1,TRBV2,-,-,TGTGCCAGCAGCCGCCAAACAGGGATTGGGAACACTGAAGCTTTCTTT,CASSRQTGIGNTEAFF
TRBJ2-1,TRBV2,-,TRBD1,TGTGCCAGCAGAGCAGGGGGTCCAGGGGAGCAGTTCTTC,CASRAGGPGEQFF
TRBJ2-3,TRBV28,-,TRBD2,TGTGCCAGCAGTCTTCCGGGACTAGTTTATACAGATACGCAGTATTTT,CASSLPGLVYTDTQYF
TRBJ2-2,TRBV4-3,-,TRBD2,TGCGCCAGCAGCCAAAATTGGGGACTAGCGGACACCGGGGAGCTGTTTTTT,CASSQNWGLADTGELFF
TRBJ1-3,TRBV7-2,once,TRBD1,TGTGCCAGCAGCTTGGACAGGAGCTCTGGAAACACCATATATTTT,CASSLDRSSGNTIYF
TRBJ2-2,TRBV5-1,once,TRBD1,TGCGCCAGCAGCTTGGAGGGGGGACAGGCCGGGGAGCTGTTTTTT,CASSLEGGQAGELFF
TRBJ2-6,TRBV19,-,TRBD1,TGTGCCAGTAGTCCGAGGACAGGGACTGGGGCCAACGTCCTGACTTTC,CASSPRTGTGANVLTF
TRBJ2-5,TRBV29-1,few,TRBD2,TGCAGCGTTGGAGGACTAGCGGGGGAGGTAGAAGAGACCCAGTACTTC,CSVGGLAGEVEETQYF
TRBJ2-1,TRBV11-2,-,TRBD2,TGTGCCAGCAGCCGTCCTAGCGGGGGGTCCTATGATGAGCAGTTCTTC,CASSRPSGGSYDEQFF
TRBJ2-6,TRBV20-1,-,TRBD2,TGCAGTGCTAGTAGCGGGAGCTCTGGGGCCAACGTCCTGACTTTC,CSASSGSSGANVLTF
TRBJ1-4,TRBV6-5,-,TRBD1,TGTGCCAGCAGCAGTAGGACAGGATGGGAAAAACTGTTTTTT,CASSSRTGWEKLFF
TRBJ2-1,TRBV7-2,medium-sized,-,TGTGCCAGCAGCCCTTTCAGGGCCAGGGCCGATGAGCAGTTCTTC,CASSPFRARADEQFF
TRBJ2-1,TRBV5-8,-,-,TGTGCCAGCAGCATGCTAGGCGGCAATGAGCAGTTCTTC,CASSMLGGNEQFF
TRBJ1-5,TRBV24-1,-,TRBD1,TGTGCCACCAGTGATCCGGGATCGACAGGGGGACGTCAGCCCCAGCATTTT,CATSDPGSTGGRQPQHF
TRBJ2-1,TRBV5-4,-,TRBD2,TGTGCCAGCAAAATCCACACTAGCGGGAAGGGCGATGAGCAGTTCTTC,CASKIHTSGKGDEQFF
TRBJ1-4,TRBV7-9,-,-,TGTGCCAGCAGTCCCCCCGGGGTCGGCGAAAAACTGTTTTTT,CASSPPGVGEKLFF
TRBJ1-6,TRBV5-8,once,-,TGTGCCAGCAGCCCACCCACCGACAGGAGGAGCTCCTATAATTCACCCCTCCACTTT,CASSPPTDRRSSYNSPLHF
TRBJ2-2,TRBV7-9,-,TRBD2,TGTGCCAGCAGCTTAGTCGGTAGCGGGAGACCCGGGGAGCTGTTTTTT,CASSLVGSGRPGELFF
TRBJ1-1,TRBV4-3,-,TRBD1,TGCGCCAGCAGCCAAGACCCCCCTCAGACAGGGGCGAACACTGAAGCTTTCTTT,CASSQDPPQTGANTEAFF
TRBJ1-2,TRBV12-3/TRBV12-4,-,-,TGTGCCAGCAGTTTTTCGAGGAGCTACACCTTC,CASSFSRSYTF
TRBJ1-2,TRBV3-1/TRBV3-2,-,TRBD1,TGTGCCAGCAGCCAACGTTTTACAGGGGGCCCTAACTATGGCTACACCTTC,CASSQRFTGGPNYGYTF
TRBJ2-3,TRBV10-2,-,TRBD2,TGCGCCAGCAGGGGACTAGCCCCTCGCACAGATACGCAGTATTTT,CASRGLAPRTDTQYF
TRBJ1-6,TRBV5-1,-,-,TGCGCCAGCAGCTTGGCCTCGAGTGTTAATTCACCCCTCCACTTT,CASSLASSVNSPLHF
TRBJ2-1,TRBV11-3,-,-,TGTGCCAGCAGCCCTTTTGGGGCGGGAAACTACAATGAGCAGTTCTTC,CASSPFGAGNYNEQFF
TRBJ2-1,TRBV11-2,-,-,TGTGCCAGCAGCTCCGGACAGAACAATGAGCAGTTCTTC,CASSSGQNNEQFF
TRBJ1-6,TRBV27,few,TRBD1,TGTGCCAGCAGTGTAGACAGGGTTACACCCCTCCACTTT,CASSVDRVTPLHF
TRBJ1-4,TRBV5-1,-,-,TGCGCCAGCAGCATGCGGCGGGGGGAGGGAACTAATGAAAAACTGTTTTTT,CASSMRRGEGTNEKLFF
TRBJ1-2,TRBV7-2,once,-,TGTGCCAGCAGCTTAGAGGCGGGGGCCTATGGCTACACCTTC,CASSLEAGAYGYTF
TRBJ1-5,TRBV28,-,-,TGTGCCAGCAGTTTCGACCCCGGGTATCAGCCCCAGCATTTT,CASSFDPGYQPQHF
TRBJ1-3,TRBV15,-,-,TGTGCCACCAGCAGAGATCTCGGGAGATTGACTGGAAACACCATATATTTT,CATSRDLGRLTGNTIYF
TRBJ1-6,TRBV3-1/TRBV3-2,-,TRBD1,TGTGCCAGCAGCCCCCTGGACAGGGCATCACCCCTCCACTTT,CASSPLDRASPLHF
TRBJ1-3,TRBV9,-,-,TGTGCCAGCAGCCCAATTACAGGGTCCTCTGGAAACACCATATATTTT,CASSPITGSSGNTIYF
TRBJ2-1,TRBV5-1,-,TRBD1,TGCGCCAGCAGCCGGACAGGGAGTAGCAACAATGAGCAGTTCTTC,CASSRTGSSNNEQFF
TRBJ2-5,TRBV4-2,-,TRBD1,TGTGCCAGCAGTTCGGGACAGGGGGCCAGGGAGACCCAGTACTTC,CASSSGQGARETQYF
TRBJ2-3,TRBV6-4,-,-,TGTGCCAGCAGTGACTCGGCGGGACCCACAGATACGCAGTATTTT,CASSDSAGPTDTQYF
TRBJ1-5,TRBV11-3,few,-,TGTGCCAGCAGCTTAAGCGGGGGTTTCAATCAGCCCCAGCATTTT,CASSLSGGFNQPQHF
TRBJ2-1,TRBV11-2,-,TRBD1,TGTGCCAGCAGCCAACGACAGGGGGCCTACAATGAGCAGTTCTTC,CASSQRQGAYNEQFF
TRBJ2-3,TRBV12-5,-,-,TGTGCTAGTGCCCAGGGGGTGGGGGGAGGCACAGATACGCAGTATTTT,CASAQGVGGGTDTQYF
TRBJ1-1,TRBV6-5,few,-,TGTGCCAGCAGTTACGGGCGATATAACACTGAAGCTTTCTTT,CASSYGRYNTEAFF
TRBJ2-2,TRBV11-3,-,TRBD2,TGTGCCAGCAGCCCCGGACTAGCGGGCCTCACCGGGGAGCTGTTTTTT,CASSPGLAGLTGELFF
TRBJ1-5,TRBV30,-,-,TGTGCCTGGAGCCGGGGAGGGGCGCCGGACAATCAGCCCCAGCATTTT,CAWSRGGAPDNQPQHF